One sample yielded the 8 T cell receptor beta chains listed below, sequenced in a study of T cells in Graves' hyperthyroidism and ophthalmopathy. There were TCR beta CDR3 regions amplified from RNA transcripts. Primed by the HTBI set, a first-round RT-PCR was run on the TCR CDR3. From the multiplex PCR reads, TCRdb called clonotypes with MiXCR, one entry per CDR3 protein. This table holds about 110,000 distinct CDR3 sequences, 16% found once. Sequencing was carried out using blood. The receptor source for this set is a woman between 50 and 59 years old with Graves' hyperthyroidism.

The sample holds many counts of this clonotype. CDR3 sequence reads: CASSPIRDSEQYV. CDR3 sequence (DNA): TGTGCCAGCTCACCGATCCGGGACTCCGAGCAGTACGTC. The gene calls are TRBV18 and TRBJ2-7; TRBD2 might be the D (6 bases). CDR3 length: 13 residues. The ends were cut back, 3 bases at V and 6 bases at J, with 12 bases in the middle. Germline CDR1 and CDR2: KGHSH and LQKENI.

The chain carries TRBV10-3 and TRBJ1-4; no reliable D call. In germline, CDR1 is ENHRY, CDR2 SYGVKD. Trimming removed 5 bases from V and 5 bases from J, with 12 bases in between. The CDR3 runs 14 residues. This CDR3 reads CAISPSLTNEKLFF. CDR3 sequence (DNA): TGTGCCATCAGTCCTAGTTTGACGAATGAAAAACTGTTTTTT.

This clonotype was counted ten times or more. The J gene is TRBJ1-2, the V gene TRBV5-8; D is undetermined. The V end was cut by 2 bases, the J end by 4 bases, with 12 bases between. Germline lookup yields CDR1 SGHTS and CDR2 YDEGEE. CDR3 length equals 14 residues. CDR3 protein: CASSLRQTGYGYTF. CDR3 DNA sequence: TGTGCCAGCAGCTTAAGACAAACCGGCTATGGCTACACCTTC.

This clonotype was recorded at least ten times. The chain has TRBV30 and TRBJ2-5; D remains ambiguous. V gave up 3 bases and J gave up 2 bases, with 4 bases separating them. The CDR3 loop spans 11 amino acids. Per germline, CDR1 GTSNPN and CDR2 SVGIG (reference sequence). The CDR3 sequence: CAWRQQETQYF. CDR3 nucleotides: TGTGCCTGGAGACAGCAAGAGACCCAGTACTTC.

The sample holds many counts of this clonotype. The chain recombines TRBV20-1 with TRBJ2-4; 7 bases fit TRBD1. This CDR3 region has 13 residues. The germline V gene encodes CDR1 DFQATT and CDR2 SNEGSKA (reference sequence). V was clipped by 5 bases and J by 5 bases; unmatched bases: 6. DNA of the CDR3: TGCAGTGCTCCCAGGGACAGCCAAAACATTCAGTACTTC. It encodes CSAPRDSQNIQYF.

This clonotype was seen repeatedly, ten times or more. The rearrangement links TRBV7-9 to TRBJ2-5; 9 nucleotides agree with TRBD1. This CDR3 is 14 amino acids long. Trimming took 6 bases from V and 4 from J; bases not matched to a gene: 6. Per germline, CDR1 SEHNR and CDR2 FQNEAQ (reference sequence). CDR3 amino acids: CASSSTGGIETQYF. CDR3 in DNA: TGTGCCAGCAGTTCCACAGGGGGCATAGAGACCCAGTACTTC.

This clonotype was observed a single time. V gene TRBV20-1 combines with J gene TRBJ2-1, with 10 bases identical to TRBD2. Per germline, CDR1 DFQATT and CDR2 SNEGSKA (reference sequence). The CDR3 loop spans 15 amino acids. After removal of 6 bases from V and 7 bases from J, the junction contained 12 bases not matched to a gene. The CDR3 sequence is CSATGGPSGGNEQFF. Written as DNA, the CDR3 is TGCAGTGCAACAGGGGGACCTAGCGGGGGAAATGAGCAGTTCTTC.

This clonotype was detected ten times or more. The chain is built from TRBV3-1 and TRBJ1-4; D gene uncertain. Trimming took 5 bases from V and 4 from J, leaving 11 bases between them. CDR1 and CDR2 (germline): LGHDT, YNNKEL (reference sequence). The CDR3 length is 14 residues. CDR3 nucleotide sequence: TGTGCCAGCAGCTCCGGGGTTTTTAATGAAAAACTGTTTTTT. Protein sequence: CASSSGVFNEKLFF. Filled out from reference TRBV3-1 and TRBJ1-4, the complete variable domain reads DTAVSQTPKYLVTQMGNDKSIKCEQNLGHDTMYWYKQDSKKFLKIMFSYNNKELIINETVPNRFSPKSPDKAHLNLHINSLELGDSAVYFCASSSGVFNEKLFFGSGTQLSVL.